This T cell receptor (beta chain) was captured in a study of cytomegalovirus exposure and HLA in healthy donors (TCRdb year 2017). At the level of the whole study: An earlier analysis of approximately 600 of the donors reported approximately 300 Gb of sequence data and about 100 million unique TCR beta sequences from some 180 million T cells. The study combined high-throughput TCR immunosequencing, statistical association of individual TCRs with disease status, and machine learning to predict cytomegalovirus infection status. The aim of the study was to test whether cataloging public T cell receptors could identify signatures of past pathogen exposure. Across around 400 genotyped donors of the cohort, an average of roughly 250,000 unique TCR beta nucleotide sequences per donor were sequenced, and roughly 17% of those sequences were non-productive. The later analysis used no new phenotypic data to find candidate immune exposures, relying instead on TCR beta sequences and their occurrence across donors. About 280 gigabases of sequencing data and roughly 90 million unique TCR sequences were included in an early release covering roughly 700 HLA-typed donors. Typing coverage differed by locus: A, B, C, DRB1 and DQB1 were typed in roughly 629-630 donors, DQA1 in approximately 520, DPA1 in 606, and DPB1 in roughly 450. A later genetic analysis used genome-wide SNP genotypes for about 65% of the 666 donors, treating that subset as a discovery cohort. Besides the first cohort of some 670 subjects, a separate validation cohort made up of 90 to 150 different subjects was used. The genetic ancestry cluster associated with self-reported Caucasian donors included over 80% of the approximately 430 genotyped donors. The T cell repertoires of 666 subjects were profiled by immunosequencing and related to cytomegalovirus serostatus. Donor age, sex, ethnicity and CMV serostatus were compiled together with the repertoire data. A later analysis re-examined previously published TCR beta repertoires from over 500 donors and added high-resolution HLA genotyping to investigate patterns of TCR occurrence. Five DR-DQ haplotypes were treated as single units for association and clustering because of strong linkage in the cohort. Class I and class II HLA loci were covered by the typing at four-digit resolution. To decide whether each TCR beta V gene segment behaved as functional or pseudogenic, an earlier analysis of fewer than 750 of the donors relied on high-throughput TCR beta sequencing. All discovery cohort repertoires had been generated on a single sequencing platform.

What the work shows at the level of the full study, not this receptor alone: Several of the top co-occurrence clusters appeared to be linked to parvovirus B19, influenza, CMV and Epstein-Barr virus, according to a later analysis. In an earlier analysis of about 600 of the donors, most TCR beta V segments appeared in productive rearrangements about 87% or about 30% of the time, broadly matching IMGT annotations. A cluster of highly shared sequence variants was judged likely to be a technical artifact of the sequencing pipeline. About 15 rarely observed V segments, including chromosome 9 orphons, were excluded from the earlier analysis of approximately 500 of the donors because counts were too low. The classifier was reported to diagnose cytomegalovirus status with high specificity and sensitivity in both the original cohort and the validation cohort. Immune exposure information for the cohort was limited to CMV serostatus. Correlated functional status among segregating V segments might reflect linkage disequilibrium, but an unknown experimental factor could not be ruled out. A later analysis found that TCR association rates varied across HLA loci, with DRB1 alleles showing the most associated TCRs and HLA-C alleles the fewest. At a false discovery rate of 0.05, a later analysis linked 15,000 to 20,000 TCR beta sequences to specific HLA alleles. Because HLA typing was missing for some donors at each locus, association tests included only the typed subset. In vitro tests confirmed that a few of the cytomegalovirus-associated TCR beta chains recognize cytomegalovirus antigens. A later genetic analysis associated a missense DCLRE1C variant with V-gene and J-gene trimming of TCR beta chains, and an independent cohort replicated the association. The study gave a list of about 160 TCR beta chains associated with cytomegalovirus. It was suggested by the authors that the approach could potentially be generalized to other disease states and immunological phenotypes. When HLA alleles, especially DR and DQ, strongly co-occurred, TCR associations were difficult to assign to individual alleles. Compared with equally common non-associated chains, HLA-associated TCR beta chains in a later analysis were more clonally expanded and had lower generation probabilities. A further reported finding was that TCR beta sequences accurately predicted the HLA-A and HLA-B alleles for most subjects in the first cohort. Most TCR sequences were seen in very few donors, while some public TCRs were found in many individuals. A later analysis found that most CMV-associated TCR beta chains appeared HLA-restricted, with HLA associations seemingly driven largely by CMV exposure. Roughly uniform sequencing depth across donors was assumed in presence/absence analyses, although this assumption may not hold. In this cohort, only TCR beta chains were sequenced, and detectable features were limited by the absence of alpha or paired-chain data. Compared with the roughly 670-donor mean, donors in an Asian-associated ancestry cluster had fewer N-insertions in productive TCRs, according to a later genetic analysis.

This clone was observed a handful of times. No antigen is known for it. Per-base quality was not reported, and no clone a single base away is much larger than it. Library construction relied on the immunoSEQ multiplex PCR assay. A mixture of 60 forward primers for TCR Vbeta segments and 13 reverse primers for TCR Jbeta segments was used in the multiplex PCR. A multiplex PCR assay on genomic DNA amplified the CDR3 region of rearranged TCR beta genes. On the Illumina HiSeq System, the amplified TCR beta libraries were sequenced as 87-base-pair reads. From the authors' description of their analysis: In a later analysis, tens of millions of unique TCR beta chains were counted across the approximately 640 repertoires, and some 10 million of these chains were shared by at least two donors. To remove PCR and sequencing errors, raw reads were error-corrected and collapsed into unique sequences using a nearest-neighbor algorithm that merged closely related sequences. V, D and J gene segments were assigned by aligning CDR3 sequences to IMGT reference sequences. For a sequence to be retained, a match of at least six nucleotides to both a V gene segment and a J gene segment was required. A rearrangement was called productive if the CDR3 had no stop codons and remained in frame with V and J, and every other rearrangement was called non-productive. Following IMGT convention, CDR3 was defined as the stretch from the second conserved V-encoded cysteine to the conserved J-encoded phenylalanine. In an earlier analysis of more than 550 of the donors, sequences lacking an unambiguous match to a single V gene segment were excluded. In an earlier analysis of 450 to 700 of the donors, V segments were called functional above 56.7% productive rearrangements and were called segregating when the between-donor standard deviation exceeded 5%. A statistical classification framework was built to diagnose cytomegalovirus status from the catalog of TCR beta chain sequences. V and J gene assignment, in a later analysis, came from comparing TCR nucleotide sequences with IMGT/GENE-DB human TR gene sequences. Using the TCRdist pipeline, a later analysis assigned CDR3 sequences along with most-parsimonious VDJ recombination scenarios. In a later analysis, each TCR beta chain was defined by its CDR3 amino acid sequence together with its V-gene family, and reads without a unique V-gene family were excluded. As a way to deal with suspected cross-contamination and a sequencing artifact, a later analysis dropped approximately 590 nucleotide sequences that were highly shared and had low generation probability. In a later analysis, a clonal expansion index for each public chain was calculated from normalized within-repertoire ranks of inferred template counts. In a later analysis, generation probabilities were computed with a VDJ recombination model fitted to out-of-frame rearrangements, and the resulting probabilities were checked against IGoR. In a later analysis, hypergeometric tests were used to score TCR-TCR, TCR-HLA and TCR-CMV co-occurrence, with a repertoire-size bias correction applied to TCR pairs. False discovery rates were estimated in a later analysis by permuting HLA or CMV assignments 20 times. A later analysis grouped co-occurring TCRs with DBSCAN, adding TCRdist sequence similarity when clustering within HLA-allele-positive subsets. For co-occurrence clustering, repertoires with fewer than 30,000 or more than 120,000 public chains were excluded, along with roughly 5 repertoires with anomalous nucleotide sharing. Drawn from immuneACCESS, this table holds only the in-frame rearrangements with V and J called that TCRdb kept. Clones are partly lost; checked studies trace under half to an unresolved V gene and leave the rest unexplained. V and J calls plus clone size are reproduced from that table; the DNA served to infer D and trimming. Here the sample has 130,000 or so clones; roughly 80% occur a single time. Around 3.6% of the sample is held by the ten biggest clonotypes.

The cohort was made up of approximately 700 healthy bone marrow donors. At the time of sampling, all cohort members were nominally healthy, though unrecorded immune exposures were likely present. The donor tested CMV seronegative, placing the donor among the 350 or so seronegative members of the cohort. A peripheral blood sample was provided by each donor, and peripheral blood mononuclear cells were used for TCR beta sequencing. The Qiagen DNeasy Blood Extraction Kit was used to extract genomic DNA from the blood cell samples. Material for sequencing was PBMCs. The TCR sequence derives from a man younger than 45 in good health and CMV-seronegative.

This receptor has the CDR3 CAIGQGQGSTEAFF. The sequence in DNA is TGTGCCATCGGTCAAGGACAGGGAAGCACTGAAGCTTTCTTT. The receptor chain draws on TRBV10-3 and TRBJ1-1; 8 bases in the middle match TRBD1. CDR3 length: 14 amino acids, cysteine to phenylalanine. Only the CDR3 DNA is retained, 42 bases long and in frame from the first base. After removal of 8 bases from V and 4 bases from J, the junction retains 9 bases not matched to a gene. The germline V gene yields ENHRY for CDR1 and SYGVKD for CDR2.